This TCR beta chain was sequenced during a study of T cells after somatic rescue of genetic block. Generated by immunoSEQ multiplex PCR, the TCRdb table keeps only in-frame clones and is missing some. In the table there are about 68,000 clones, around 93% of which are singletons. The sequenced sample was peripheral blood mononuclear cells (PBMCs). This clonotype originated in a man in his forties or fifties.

In nucleotides, the CDR3 is TGCGCCAGCAGCTTAAAGGCAGATACGCAGTATTTT. Encoded protein: CASSLKADTQYF. The rearrangement joins TRBV5-1 to TRBJ2-3; D ambiguous. V lost 2 bases, J lost 4 bases, and 5 bases lay in between. This CDR3 spans 12 amino acids. The germline V gene has CDR1 SGHRS and CDR2 YFSETQ.